This TCR beta chain was sequenced for a study of graft-versus-host responses after intestinal transplantation. Study-wide context: Each patient got anti-thymocyte globulin induction, then tacrolimus and steroids for about 3 years. Study results and limitations: Within allografts, high graft-versus-host to host-versus-graft clonal ratios were seen among patients with graft-donor T cell macrochimerism.

To note about this clone: What it recognizes is unknown.

CDR3 length: 14 amino acids. Germline CDR1 reads SGHRS; CDR2 reads YFSETQ. V shed 3 bases and J shed 2 bases, with 11 bases lying between them. Assay used: immunoSEQ multiplex PCR; TCRdb lists only in-frame clones, some missing. The sample lists around 95,000 clones, roughly 87% occurring once. The receptor's source is a human donor who was the organ donor for an intestinal transplant. The V and J genes are TRBV5-1 and TRBJ1-1, with D possibly being TRBD1 (5 bases). The sample in question was unstimulated CD4+ T cells sorted from spleen or lymph node cells, obtained before transplant. The CDR3 DNA sequence: TGCGCCAGCAGCTGGGGACGGCGTAACACTGAAGCTTTCTTT. It yields the protein CASSWGRRNTEAFF.